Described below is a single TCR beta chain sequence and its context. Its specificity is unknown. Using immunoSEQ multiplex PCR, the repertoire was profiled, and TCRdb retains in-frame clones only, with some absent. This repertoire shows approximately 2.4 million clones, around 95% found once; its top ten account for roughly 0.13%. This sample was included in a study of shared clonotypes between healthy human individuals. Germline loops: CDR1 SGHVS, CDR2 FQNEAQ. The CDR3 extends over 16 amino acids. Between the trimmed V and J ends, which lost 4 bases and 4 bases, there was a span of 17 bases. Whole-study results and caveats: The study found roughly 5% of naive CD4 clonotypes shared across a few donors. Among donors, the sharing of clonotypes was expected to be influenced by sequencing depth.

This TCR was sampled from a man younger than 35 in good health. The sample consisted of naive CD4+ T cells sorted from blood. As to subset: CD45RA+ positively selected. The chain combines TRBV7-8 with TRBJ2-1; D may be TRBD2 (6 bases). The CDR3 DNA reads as TGTGCCAGCAGCTCGCCTGAGGGAGGCCCTTACAATGAGCAGTTCTTC. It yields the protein CASSSPEGGPYNEQFF.